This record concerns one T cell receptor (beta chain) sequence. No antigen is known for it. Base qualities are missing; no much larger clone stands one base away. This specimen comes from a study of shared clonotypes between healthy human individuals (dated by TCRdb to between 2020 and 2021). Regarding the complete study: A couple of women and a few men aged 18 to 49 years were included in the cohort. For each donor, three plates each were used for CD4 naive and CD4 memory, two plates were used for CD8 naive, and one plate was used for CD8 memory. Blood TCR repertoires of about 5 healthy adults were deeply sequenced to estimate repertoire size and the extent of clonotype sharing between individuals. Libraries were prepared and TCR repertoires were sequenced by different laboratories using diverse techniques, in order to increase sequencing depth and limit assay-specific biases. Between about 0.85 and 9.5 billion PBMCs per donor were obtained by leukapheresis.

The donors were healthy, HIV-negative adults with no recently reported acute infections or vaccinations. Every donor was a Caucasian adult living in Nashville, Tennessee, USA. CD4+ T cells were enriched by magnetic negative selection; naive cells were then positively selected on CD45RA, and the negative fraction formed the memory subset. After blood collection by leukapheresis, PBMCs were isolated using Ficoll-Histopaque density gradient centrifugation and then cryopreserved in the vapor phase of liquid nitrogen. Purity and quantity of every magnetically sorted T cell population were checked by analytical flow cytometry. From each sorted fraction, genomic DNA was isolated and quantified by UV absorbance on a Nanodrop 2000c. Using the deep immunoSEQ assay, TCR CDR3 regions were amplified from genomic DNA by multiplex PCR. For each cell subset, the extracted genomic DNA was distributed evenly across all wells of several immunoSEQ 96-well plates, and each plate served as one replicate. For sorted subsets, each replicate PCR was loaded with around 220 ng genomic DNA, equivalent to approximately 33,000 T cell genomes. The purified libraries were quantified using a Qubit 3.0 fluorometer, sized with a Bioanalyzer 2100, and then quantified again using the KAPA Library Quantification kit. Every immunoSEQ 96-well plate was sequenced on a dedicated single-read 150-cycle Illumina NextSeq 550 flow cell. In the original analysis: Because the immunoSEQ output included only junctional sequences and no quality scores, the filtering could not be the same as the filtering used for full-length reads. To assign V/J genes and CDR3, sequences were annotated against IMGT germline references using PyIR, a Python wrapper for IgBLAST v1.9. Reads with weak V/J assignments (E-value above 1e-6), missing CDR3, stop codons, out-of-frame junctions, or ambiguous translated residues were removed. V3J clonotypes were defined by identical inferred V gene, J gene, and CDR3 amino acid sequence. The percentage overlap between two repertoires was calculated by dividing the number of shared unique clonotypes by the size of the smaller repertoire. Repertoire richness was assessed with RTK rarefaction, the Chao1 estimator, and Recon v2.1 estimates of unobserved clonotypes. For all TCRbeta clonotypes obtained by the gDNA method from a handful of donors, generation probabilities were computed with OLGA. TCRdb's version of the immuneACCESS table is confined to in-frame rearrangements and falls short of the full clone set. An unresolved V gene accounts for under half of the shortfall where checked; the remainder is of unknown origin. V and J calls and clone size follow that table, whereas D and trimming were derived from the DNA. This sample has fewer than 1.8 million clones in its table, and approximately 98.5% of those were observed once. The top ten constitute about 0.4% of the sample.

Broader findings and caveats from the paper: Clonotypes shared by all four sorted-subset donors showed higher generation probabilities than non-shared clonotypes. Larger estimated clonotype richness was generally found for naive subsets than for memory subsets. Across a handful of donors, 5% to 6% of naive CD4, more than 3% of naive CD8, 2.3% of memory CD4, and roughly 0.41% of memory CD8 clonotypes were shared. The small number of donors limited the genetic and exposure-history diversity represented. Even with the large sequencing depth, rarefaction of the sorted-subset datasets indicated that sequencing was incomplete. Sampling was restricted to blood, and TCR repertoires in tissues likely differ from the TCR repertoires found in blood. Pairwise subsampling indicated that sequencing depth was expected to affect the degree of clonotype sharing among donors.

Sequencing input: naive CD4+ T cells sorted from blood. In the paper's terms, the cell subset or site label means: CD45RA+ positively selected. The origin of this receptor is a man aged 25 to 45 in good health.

The DNA reads TGTGCCAGCAGCTTAAGTTTGGGCTCTGGAAACACCATATATTTT. Its translation is CASSLSLGSGNTIYF. The sequence is built from TRBV7-6 and TRBJ1-3; the D gene remains uncertain. Trimming costs V 2 bases and J 0 bases, and their ends lie 8 bases apart. Reading the germline V gene gives CDR1 SGHVS and CDR2 FNYEAQ. From the cysteine through the phenylalanine, the CDR3 covers 15 amino acids. The entry retains the CDR3 DNA only, 45 bases that are in frame from base 1.